Listed below are T cell receptor beta chains from one sample, sequenced in a study of shared clonotypes between healthy human individuals. Libraries were prepared by immunoSEQ multiplex PCR; TCRdb keeps only in-frame clonotypes and omits some of them. The sample holds a few hundred thousand clones, 80% to 90% seen once. Sequenced material: memory CD8+ T cells sorted from blood. Receptor source: a man between 18 and 35 years old in good health. Both conserved end residues are trimmed from each CDR3.

len	v_gene	CDR3aa
14	TRBV6-5	ASSYLDASSYNEQF
14	TRBV30	AWSTLNGHRNYEQY
13	TRBV5-1	ASRTHWDSNQPQH
11	TRBV10-3	AISDMDTDTQY
14	TRBV7-8	ASSLVPEGLGQVQY
13	TRBV13	ASSSWASGANVLT
12	TRBV7-8	ASSREGKNTEAF
13	TRBV27	ASSLSGTAPYEQY
12	TRBV21-1	ASSVNRVNTEAF
13	TRBV6-1	ASSLLVVGDNEQF
17	TRBV27	ASSLRGRGGAPYYNEQF
14	TRBV5-1	ASSPRRGPDTGELF
12	TRBV7-9	ASTYPGGIVEQF
11	TRBV6-1	AEQGLSSYEQY